This TCR beta chain originates from a study of spatial heterogeneity in lung cancer. Study at large: Matched bulk RNA-seq yielded a T cell transcriptional module score. Counts of TCR transcripts in tumor regions correlated strongly with that score.

Overall study results and limits: It was found that expanded intratumoral alpha and beta TCR counts tracked tumor mutation counts.

Time point denoted: sample taken at primary tumor resection. TCRs were sequenced from unsorted whole RNA of tumor, nontumor lung or PBMC. All TCR cDNA molecules were individually tagged with a unique molecular identifier. TCRdb re-called the 5' RACE reads with MiXCR, one entry per CDR3 protein. Here the sample spans 15,000 to 20,000 distinct CDR3 sequences, roughly 6% being singletons. This clonotype was found many times. Its specificity is not known. This CDR3 has 15 residues. V lost 7 bases to trimming and J lost 4 bases, with 19 bases between them. Germline loops: CDR1 SGHAT, CDR2 FQNNGV. The rearrangement links TRBV11-2 to TRBJ2-5, with a weak D call TRBD2 (5 bases). The source material was lung tumor tissue, sampled at surgery. This sequence originates from a female donor with early-stage non-small cell lung cancer. The CDR3: CASTRLSGGGETQYF. The CDR3 DNA reads TGTGCCAGCACCCGTCTCTCAGGAGGCGGAGAGACCCAGTACTTC.